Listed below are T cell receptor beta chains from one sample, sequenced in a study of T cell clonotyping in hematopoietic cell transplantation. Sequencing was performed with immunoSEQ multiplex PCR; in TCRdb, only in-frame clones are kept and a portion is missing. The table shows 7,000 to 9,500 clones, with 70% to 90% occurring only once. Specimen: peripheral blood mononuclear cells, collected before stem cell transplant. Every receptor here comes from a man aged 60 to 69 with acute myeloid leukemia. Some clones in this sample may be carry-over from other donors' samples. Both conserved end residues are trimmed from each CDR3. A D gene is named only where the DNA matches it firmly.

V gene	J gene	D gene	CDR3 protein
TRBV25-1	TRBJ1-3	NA	ASSAQGYTIY
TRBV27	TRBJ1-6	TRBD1	ASRQGYNSPLH
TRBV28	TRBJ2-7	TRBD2	ASSSWTSGRAYEQY
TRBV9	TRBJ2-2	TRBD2	ASSPGTSGRPGELF
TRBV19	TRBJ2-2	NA	ASTRGTELSSNTGELF
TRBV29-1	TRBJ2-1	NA	SVERAAYNEQF
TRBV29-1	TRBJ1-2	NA	SVEPDSGYGYT
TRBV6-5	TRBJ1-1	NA	ASSYDGAKSNTEAF
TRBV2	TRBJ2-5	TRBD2	ASSVDIAGGETQY
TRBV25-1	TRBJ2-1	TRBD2	ASSEGAGAVQF
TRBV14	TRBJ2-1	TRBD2	ASSVRGGPGEQF
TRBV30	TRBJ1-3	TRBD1	AWSRGQGPGNTIY
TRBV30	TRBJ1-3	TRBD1	AWKTGNTIY
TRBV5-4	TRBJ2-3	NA	ASSLSGQSRASHRTDTQY
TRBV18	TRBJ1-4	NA	ASSPQHSGFNEKLF
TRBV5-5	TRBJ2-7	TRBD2	ASSLMSGGASRYEQY
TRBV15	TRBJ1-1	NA	ATSRGFTGTNTEAF
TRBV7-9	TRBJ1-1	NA	ASVGMKHPNTEAF
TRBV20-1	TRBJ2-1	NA	SAGRGGEQF
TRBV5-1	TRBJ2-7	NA	ASSWVEGTYEQY
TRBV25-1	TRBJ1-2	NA	ASSEWLSGPPFT
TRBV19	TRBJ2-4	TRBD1	ASSIVRTGLNIQY
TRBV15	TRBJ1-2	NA	ATSRVPAGTPNYGYT
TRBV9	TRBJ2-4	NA	ASSVGLNNIQY
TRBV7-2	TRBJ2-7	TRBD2	ASSPLPGTTYEQY
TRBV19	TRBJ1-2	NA	ASSIPGSYGYT
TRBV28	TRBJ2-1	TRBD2	ASTSGGTPRSYNEQF
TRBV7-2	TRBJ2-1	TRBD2	ASSRVAGGDEQF
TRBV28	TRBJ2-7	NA	ASSSPTGGRYEQY
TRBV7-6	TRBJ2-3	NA	ASSLASGVDTQY
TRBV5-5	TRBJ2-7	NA	ASESGLTYEQY
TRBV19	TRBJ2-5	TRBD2	ASKGTNQGTQY
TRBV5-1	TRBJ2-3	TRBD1	ASSFQGGTDTQY
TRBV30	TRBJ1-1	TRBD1	AWSVAWTGYTEAF
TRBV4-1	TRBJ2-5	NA	ASSRRQGTLGETQY
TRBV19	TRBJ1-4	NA	ASRNQGFSNEKLF
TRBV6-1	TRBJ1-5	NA	ASTYLGYQPQH
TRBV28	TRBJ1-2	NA	ASLRVGGDYYGYT
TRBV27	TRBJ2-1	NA	ASSWGPGDEQF
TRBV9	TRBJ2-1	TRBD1	ASSVGLGQGAVYNEQF
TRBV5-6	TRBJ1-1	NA	ASSLDTGGGLNTEAF
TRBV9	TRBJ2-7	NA	ASSPQVGGDEQY
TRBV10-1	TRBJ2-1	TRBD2	ASSDRGLAGTYNEQF
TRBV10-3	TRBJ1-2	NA	AISEEGTLYGYT
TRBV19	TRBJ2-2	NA	ASSPLTDLLNTGELF
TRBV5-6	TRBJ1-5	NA	ASSLRQPNQPQH
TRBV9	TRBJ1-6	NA	ASSGGAGVYNSPLH
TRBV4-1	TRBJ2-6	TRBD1	ASSQRDRGSSGANVLT
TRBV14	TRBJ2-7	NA	ASSQIGGSSSYEQY
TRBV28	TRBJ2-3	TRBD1	ASSRTGGSADTQY
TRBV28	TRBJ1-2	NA	ASSTILGYGYT
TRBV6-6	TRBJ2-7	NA	ASKPLAHSYEQY
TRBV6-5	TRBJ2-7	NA	ASSLSGHLSYEQY